Listed below are T cell receptor beta chains from one sample, sequenced in a study of blood T cell repertoires in COVID-19. Data came from immunoSEQ multiplex PCR; TCRdb stores just in-frame clones and leaves some out. The sample has 180,000 or so clones; around nine tenths are singletons. The sequenced sample was peripheral blood. These receptors originate from a man between 18 and 35 years old with active or convalescent COVID-19. Both conserved end residues are part of each CDR3. The D gene is left open where the match is weak. A row's size may be missing; if present it is once, few, many or a size class.

J: TRBJ2-7
size: -
V: TRBV21-1
D: -
CDR3: CASSKDRTGQGPTNSYEQYF
DNA: TGTGCCAGCAGCAAAGATAGAACGGGACAGGGTCCAACAAACTCCTACGAGCAGTACTTC

J: TRBJ1-5
size: -
V: TRBV4-2
D: TRBD1
CDR3: CASSLRTGDHQPQHF
DNA: TGTGCCAGCAGCCTCAGGACAGGGGACCATCAGCCCCAGCATTTT

J: TRBJ2-1
size: -
V: TRBV28
D: -
CDR3: CASSTSGGPSYNEQFF
DNA: TGTGCCAGCAGTACCTCTGGCGGTCCCTCCTACAATGAGCAGTTCTTC

J: TRBJ2-5
size: -
V: TRBV6-5
D: -
CDR3: CASREDSYQETQYF
DNA: TGTGCCAGCAGGGAGGACAGCTACCAAGAGACCCAGTACTTC

J: TRBJ1-2
size: -
V: TRBV5-5
D: TRBD1
CDR3: CASSRQGPLYGYTF
DNA: TGTGCCAGCAGCCGACAGGGGCCATTGTATGGCTACACCTTC

J: TRBJ2-1
size: few
V: TRBV5-6
D: -
CDR3: CASSLVGGPGEQFF
DNA: TGTGCCAGCAGCTTGGTGGGGGGGCCTGGTGAGCAGTTCTTC

J: TRBJ2-5
size: -
V: TRBV5-1
D: TRBD2
CDR3: CASSQARGGAASETQYF
DNA: TGCGCCAGCAGCCAAGCACGGGGGGGCGCCGCGTCAGAGACCCAGTACTTC

J: TRBJ1-1
size: -
V: TRBV19
D: -
CDR3: CASSSPGLRVAAFF
DNA: TGTGCCAGTAGCTCGCCGGGACTGAGAGTTGCAGCTTTCTTT

J: TRBJ2-1
size: -
V: TRBV11-3
D: -
CDR3: CASSVRRELGTNEQFF
DNA: TGTGCCAGCAGCGTCCGTAGGGAGTTAGGCACCAATGAGCAGTTCTTC

J: TRBJ1-5
size: -
V: TRBV14
D: -
CDR3: CASSFTGQPQHF
DNA: TGTGCCAGCAGCTTCACCGGTCAGCCCCAGCATTTT

J: TRBJ1-1
size: -
V: TRBV5-4
D: TRBD1
CDR3: CASSLPQGADTEAFF
DNA: TGTGCCAGCAGCTTGCCACAGGGGGCGGACACTGAAGCTTTCTTT

J: TRBJ2-7
size: -
V: TRBV30
D: TRBD1
CDR3: CAWSLTGMGIKYF
DNA: TGTGCCTGGAGTTTGACAGGGATGGGGATAAAGTACTTC

J: TRBJ1-5
size: -
V: TRBV19
D: -
CDR3: CASSIHSLSNQPQHF
DNA: TGTGCCAGTAGTATACACTCCTTGAGCAATCAGCCCCAGCATTTT

J: TRBJ1-5
size: -
V: TRBV30
D: -
CDR3: CAWSRQYSNQPQHF
DNA: TGTGCCTGGAGTCGACAGTATAGCAATCAGCCCCAGCATTTT

J: TRBJ1-1
size: -
V: TRBV24-1
D: -
CDR3: CATSDLMQREAFF
DNA: TGTGCCACCAGTGATTTAATGCAGCGTGAAGCTTTCTTT

J: TRBJ2-7
size: -
V: TRBV2
D: -
CDR3: CASNGLTQYF
DNA: TGTGCCAGCAATGGACTAACGCAGTACTTC

J: TRBJ1-1
size: -
V: TRBV7-3
D: -
CDR3: CASSLTAGVNTEAFF
DNA: TGTGCCAGCAGCTTAACTGCGGGCGTGAACACTGAAGCTTTCTTT

J: TRBJ2-1
size: -
V: TRBV9
D: -
CDR3: CASSLSGTSYNEQFF
DNA: TGTGCCAGCAGCCTGAGCGGTACCTCCTACAATGAGCAGTTCTTC

J: TRBJ1-2
size: -
V: TRBV10-3
D: TRBD1
CDR3: CAISEQGQRLYGYTF
DNA: TGTGCCATCAGTGAGCAGGGACAGCGCCTCTATGGCTACACCTTC

J: TRBJ2-1
size: -
V: TRBV24-1
D: TRBD2
CDR3: CATSTGGLAAYNEQFF
DNA: TGTGCCACCTCCACGGGCGGCCTAGCGGCCTACAATGAGCAGTTCTTC

J: TRBJ2-5
size: -
V: TRBV6-5
D: -
CDR3: CASSYGTEAPETQYF
DNA: TGTGCCAGCAGTTACGGAACGGAGGCTCCGGAGACCCAGTACTTC

J: TRBJ1-4
size: few
V: TRBV28
D: -
CDR3: CASSGAATNEKLFF
DNA: TGTGCCAGCAGTGGGGCTGCAACTAATGAAAAACTGTTTTTT

J: TRBJ2-5
size: -
V: TRBV24-1
D: -
CDR3: CATSDLQFVGNQETQYF
DNA: TGTGCCACCAGTGATTTGCAATTTGTCGGGAACCAAGAGACCCAGTACTTC

J: TRBJ1-2
size: -
V: TRBV4-3
D: -
CDR3: CASSQDLGGEIGGYTF
DNA: TGCGCCAGCAGCCAAGATCTCGGGGGGGAAATTGGTGGCTACACCTTC

J: TRBJ1-1
size: -
V: TRBV11-2
D: -
CDR3: CASRPNTGSGTEAFF
DNA: TGTGCCAGCAGACCTAACACAGGGTCGGGCACTGAAGCTTTCTTT

J: TRBJ2-1
size: -
V: TRBV7-6
D: -
CDR3: CASSLALGLLDNEQFF
DNA: TGTGCCAGCAGCTTAGCGTTGGGTTTGCTAGACAATGAGCAGTTCTTC